Included here is one T cell receptor (beta chain) sequence, with context. What it binds is not known. Germline-derived CDR1 and CDR2 are SGHTA and FQGNSA. V was pared by 5 bases and J by 1 base, with 3 bases of the junction left unmatched. The CDR3 loop spans 14 amino acids. With random hexamers, reverse transcription was performed on roughly 0.45 to 1 ug of RNA. By means of immunoSEQ multiplex PCR, TCR beta CDR3 spanning 54 Vbeta and 13 Jbeta underwent amplification. Each CDR3 protein gets one entry after TCRdb re-called the immunoSEQ multiplex PCR reads with MiXCR. The sample contains 170,000 or so distinct CDR3 sequences, more than 95% of which appear only once. The record originates from a study of CD8 T cells in Susac syndrome. Study-wide findings and caveats: Clonal expansion was missing from Susac syndrome CD4+ T cell repertoires.

Sample: CD4+ T cells from PBMCs. This sequence joins TRBV7-2 and TRBJ2-3; 7 nucleotides agree with TRBD2. This sequence originates from a human donor with Susac syndrome. CDR3 protein: CASSRLAGTDTQYF. The CDR3 DNA sequence: TGTGCCAGCAGCCGACTAGCCGGCACAGATACGCAGTATTTT.